This T cell receptor (beta chain) was captured in a study of neurological immune-mediated disorders. A remark on this clonotype: The target antigen is unknown. A much more abundant neighbour one base away suggests this may be a read error.

Germline values: CDR1 SEHNR, CDR2 FQNEAQ (reference sequence). The CDR3 spans 15 residues. Trimming stripped 5 bases from V and 1 base from J, with 14 bases between. The cDNA was generated through 5'RACE incorporating 10-nucleotide random UMIs. Every sequencing run drew on 15-18 subjects and yielded over 170 million TCR-beta sequences. Via MiXCR, TCRdb re-called the 5' RACE reads, giving one row per CDR3 protein. The table shows approximately 70,000 distinct CDR3 sequences, with roughly 4.9% occurring only once. Regarding the study as a whole: Across subjects, expanded clones had no CDR3 amino acid sequences in common, pointing to private repertoires in all groups.

This sequence joins TRBV7-9 and TRBJ1-1, with D possibly matching TRBD1 (5 bases). The source of this sequence is a woman in her 70s with multiple sclerosis. Sequences were obtained from PBMCs. As DNA, the CDR3 is TGTGCCAGCAGCCGGACATGGACAACGAACACTGAAGCTTTCTTT. This translates into CASSRTWTTNTEAFF.